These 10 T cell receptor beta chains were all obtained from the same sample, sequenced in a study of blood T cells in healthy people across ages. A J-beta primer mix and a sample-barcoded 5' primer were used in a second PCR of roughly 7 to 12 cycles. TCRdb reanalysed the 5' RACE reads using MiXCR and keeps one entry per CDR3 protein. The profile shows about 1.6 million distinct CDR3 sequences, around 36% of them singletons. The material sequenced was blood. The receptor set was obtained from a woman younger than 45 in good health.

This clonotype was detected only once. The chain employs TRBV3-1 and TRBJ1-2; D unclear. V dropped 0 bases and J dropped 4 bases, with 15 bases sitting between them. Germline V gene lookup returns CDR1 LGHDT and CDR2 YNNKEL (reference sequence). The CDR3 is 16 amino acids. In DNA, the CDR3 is TGTGCCAGCAGCCAAGATGTAACCGGGCGGGGCTATGGCTACACCTTC. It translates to CASSQDVTGRGYGYTF.

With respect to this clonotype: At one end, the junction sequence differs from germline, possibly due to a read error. CDR3: CASRQTSYNGQFF. The CDR3 nucleotides are TGCGCCAGCAGGCAGACTAGCTACAATGGGCAGTTCTTC. The chain carries TRBV5-1 and TRBJ2-1, with 7 bases aligning to TRBD2. Germline CDR1 is SGHRS and CDR2 is YFSETQ. The CDR3 spans 13 residues. Using reference TRBV5-1 and TRBJ2-1 for the parts outside the CDR3, the full variable domain is KAGVTQTPRYLIKTRGQQVTLSCSPISGHRSVSWYQQTPGQGLQFLFEYFSETQRNKGNFPGRFSGRQFSNSRSEMNVSTLELGDSALYLCASRQTSYNGQFFGPGTRLTVL.

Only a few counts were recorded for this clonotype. CDR3 DNA: TGTGCCAGCAGCGCCCAGACCGGGGACGCGGGAGATGAGCAGTTCTTC. Its protein product is CASSAQTGDAGDEQFF. The V call is TRBV9, the J call TRBJ2-1, with 7 nucleotides matching TRBD2. CDR3 size: 16 residues. Germline values: CDR1 SGDLS, CDR2 YYNGEE. Germline trimming cut 3 bases from V and 8 bases from J; bases unmatched to any gene: 14. Together with reference TRBV9 and TRBJ2-1, the CDR3 gives the full variable domain: DSGVTQTPKHLITATGQRVTLRCSPRSGDLSVYWYQQSLDQGLQFLIQYYNGEERAKGNILERFSAQQFPDLHSELNLSSLELGDSALYFCASSAQTGDAGDEQFFGPGTRLTVL.

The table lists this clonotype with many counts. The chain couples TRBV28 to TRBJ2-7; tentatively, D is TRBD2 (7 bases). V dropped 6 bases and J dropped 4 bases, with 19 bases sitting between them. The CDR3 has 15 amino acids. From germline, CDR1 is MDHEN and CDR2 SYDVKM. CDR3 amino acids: CASRRKGGGIYEQYF. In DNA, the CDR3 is TGTGCCAGCAGGCGAAAGGGAGGGGGTATATACGAGCAGTACTTC.

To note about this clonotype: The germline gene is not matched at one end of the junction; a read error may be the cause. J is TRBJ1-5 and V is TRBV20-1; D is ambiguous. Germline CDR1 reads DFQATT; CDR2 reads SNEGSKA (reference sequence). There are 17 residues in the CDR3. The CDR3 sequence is CSARGVGETHSSQPQHF. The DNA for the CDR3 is TGCAGTGCTAGAGGCGTTGGGGAGACGCATAGCAGTCAGCCCCAGCATTTT.

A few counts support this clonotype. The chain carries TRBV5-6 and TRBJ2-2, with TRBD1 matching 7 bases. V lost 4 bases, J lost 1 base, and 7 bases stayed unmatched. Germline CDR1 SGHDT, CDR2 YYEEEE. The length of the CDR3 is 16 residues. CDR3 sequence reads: CASSPETGLNTGELFF. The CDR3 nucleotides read TGTGCCAGCAGCCCGGAGACAGGGTTGAACACCGGGGAGCTGTTTTTT. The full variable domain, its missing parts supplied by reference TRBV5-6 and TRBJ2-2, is DAGVTQSPTHLIKTRGQQVTLRCSPKSGHDTVSWYQQALGQGPQFIFQYYEEEERQRGNFPDRFSGHQFPNYSSELNVNALLLGDSALYLCASSPETGLNTGELFFGEGSRLTVL.

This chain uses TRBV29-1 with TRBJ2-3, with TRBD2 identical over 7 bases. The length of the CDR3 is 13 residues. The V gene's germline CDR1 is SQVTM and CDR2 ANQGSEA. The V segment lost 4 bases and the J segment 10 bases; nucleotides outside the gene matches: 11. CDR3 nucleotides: TGCAGCGTTGGAGCGGGAAGCGGAGAAGCGCAGTATTTT. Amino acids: CSVGAGSGEAQYF.

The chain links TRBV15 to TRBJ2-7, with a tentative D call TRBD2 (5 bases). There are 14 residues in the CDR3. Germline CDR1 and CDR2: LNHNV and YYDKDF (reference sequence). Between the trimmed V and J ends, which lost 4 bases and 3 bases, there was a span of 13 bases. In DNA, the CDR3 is TGTGCCACCAGCAAAATGGGAGAGAGCTACGAGCAGTACTTC. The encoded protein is CATSKMGESYEQYF.

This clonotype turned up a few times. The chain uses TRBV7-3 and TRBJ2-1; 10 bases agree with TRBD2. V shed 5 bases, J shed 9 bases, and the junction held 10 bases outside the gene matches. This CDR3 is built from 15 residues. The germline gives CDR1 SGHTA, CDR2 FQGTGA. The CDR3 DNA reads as TGTGCCAGCAGCCCCAGCGGGGGGGCCAGCATTGAGCAGTTCTTC. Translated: CASSPSGGASIEQFF.

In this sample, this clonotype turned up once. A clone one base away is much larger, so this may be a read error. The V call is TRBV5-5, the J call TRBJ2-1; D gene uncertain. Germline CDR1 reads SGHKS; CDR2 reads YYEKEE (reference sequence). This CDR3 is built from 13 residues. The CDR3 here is CANSPPINNEQFF. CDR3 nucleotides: TGTGCCAACAGCCCCCCGATCAACAATGAGCAGTTCTTC. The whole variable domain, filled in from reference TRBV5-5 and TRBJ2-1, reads DAGVTQSPTHLIKTRGQQVTLRCSPISGHKSVSWYQQVLGQGPQFIFQYYEKEERGRGNFPDRFSARQFPNYSSELNVNALLLGDSALYLCANSPPINNEQFFGPGTRLTVL.